The 11 T cell receptor beta chains below come from one sample, sequenced in a study of blood T cell repertoires in COVID-19. The table came from immunoSEQ multiplex PCR; TCRdb's copy has only in-frame clones and leaves some out. This table holds about 100,000 clones, about 80% found once. Material for sequencing was peripheral blood. These receptors originate from a man between 70 and 80 years old with acute or convalescent COVID-19.

With regard to this clone: Different DNA sequences within this sample yield the same CDR3. The chain links TRBV6-5 to TRBJ2-2, with a tentative D call TRBD1 (5 bases). Trimming left V 2 bases short and J 1 base short, with 8 bases between. The CDR3 spans 15 residues. Germline-derived CDR1 and CDR2 are MNHEY and SVGAGI. The CDR3 loop is CASSYGAGNTGELFF. The CDR3 nucleotides are TGTGCCAGCAGTTACGGGGCAGGGAACACCGGGGAGCTGTTTTTT.

The chain is built from TRBV7-2 and TRBJ2-1; 9 nucleotides line up with TRBD2. The germline CDR1 and CDR2 sequences are SGHTA and FQGNSA. The CDR3 totals 15 residues. The trim removed 5 bases at V and 8 bases at J, leaving 10 bases unmatched. CDR3 nucleotide sequence: TGTGCCAGCAGCCCCTGGGCGGGGGGGCAGGATGAGCAGTTCTTC. The encoded protein is CASSPWAGGQDEQFF. Together with reference TRBV7-2 and TRBJ2-1, the CDR3 gives the full variable domain: GAGVSQSPSNKVTEKGKDVELRCDPISGHTALYWYRQSLGQGLEFLIYFQGNSAPDKSGLPSDRFSAERTGGSVSTLTIQRTQQEDSAVYLCASSPWAGGQDEQFFGPGTRLTVL.

This chain links TRBV6-1 with TRBJ1-1; D is uncertain. V lost 2 bases to trimming and J lost 10 bases, with 14 bases between them. There are 13 residues in the CDR3. Germline lookup yields CDR1 MNHNS and CDR2 SASEGT. This CDR3 reads CASSEPPLRLAFF. The CDR3 DNA sequence: TGTGCCAGCAGTGAACCACCCCTTAGACTAGCTTTCTTT.

The chain has TRBV19 and TRBJ1-2, with 9 bases that match TRBD1. This CDR3 is 17 amino acids long. V lost 5 bases, J lost 0 bases, and 10 bases stayed unmatched. Germline CDR1 is LNHDA and CDR2 is SQIVND (reference sequence). Here the CDR3 reads CASSGPRQGETNYGYTF. The CDR3 DNA follows: TGTGCCAGTAGTGGACCTAGACAGGGGGAAACTAACTATGGCTACACCTTC.

The V and J genes are TRBV12-3 or TRBV12-4 and TRBJ1-1, with unresolved D. This CDR3 is 11 amino acids long. With 3 bases removed from V and 6 bases from J, the gap between germline ends came to 5 bases. CDR3 protein: CASSFMSEAFF. CDR3 nucleotide sequence: TGTGCCAGCAGTTTTATGTCTGAAGCTTTCTTT.

J is TRBJ1-6 and V is TRBV15; a weak D match, TRBD1 (6 bases). The CDR3 is 18 residues long. Trimming stripped 0 bases from V and 9 bases from J, with 21 bases between. Germline CDR1 LNHNV, CDR2 YYDKDF (reference sequence). CDR3 in DNA: TGTGCCACCAGCAGAGATGTCGTAAGGCAGGGGAATAGTTCACCCCTCCACTTT. It specifies CATSRDVVRQGNSSPLHF.

This clone was counted between two and nine times. This chain links TRBV2 with TRBJ1-5; a weak D match, TRBD1 (5 bases). V was pared by 4 bases and J by 3 bases, with 13 bases between. Germline CDR1 is SNHLY and CDR2 is FYNNEI. The CDR3 is made up of 15 amino acids. The CDR3 loop reads CASSVAGGDNQPQHF. In DNA, the CDR3 is TGTGCCAGCAGTGTAGCGGGAGGGGACAATCAGCCCCAGCATTTT.

The chain joins TRBV9 to TRBJ2-3, with 10 bases aligning to TRBD2. Per the germline V gene, CDR1 is SGDLS and CDR2 is YYNGEE. With 4 bases clipped from V and 1 base from J, the junction kept 12 bases outside the gene matches. This CDR3 is built from 18 residues. CDR3 DNA sequence: TGTGCCAGCAGCCCCCGCGGAGCGGGGGGGCGGGGCACAGATACGCAGTATTTT. It encodes CASSPRGAGGRGTDTQYF.

This clone has only a few counts. The chain carries TRBV6-1 and TRBJ1-5; D is unresolved. CDR3 size: 15 residues. Trimming removed 3 bases from V and 0 bases from J, with 9 bases in between. Germline-derived CDR1 and CDR2 are MNHNS and SASEGT. As DNA, the CDR3 is TGTGCCAGCAGTGAGGCAGGCCATAGCAATCAGCCCCAGCATTTT. Encoded protein: CASSEAGHSNQPQHF.

The rearrangement links TRBV25-1 to TRBJ2-3; 13 bases map to TRBD2. This CDR3 is 17 amino acids long. The junction had 6 bases not matched to a gene; V was cut back by 3 bases and J by 3 bases. From germline, CDR1 is MGHDK and CDR2 SYGVNS. CDR3 loop: CASSDPGLAGVTDTQYF. CDR3 DNA sequence: TGTGCCAGCAGTGACCCCGGACTAGCGGGGGTGACAGATACGCAGTATTTT.

In its sample, this clone was seen a few times. The chain uses TRBV7-2 and TRBJ2-2; 8 nucleotides align to TRBD2. CDR1 is SGHTA and CDR2 is FQGNSA in the germline V gene. V trimming: 5 bases; J trimming: 0 bases; junction bases outside the gene matches: 14. The CDR3 contains 19 residues. The CDR3 loop is CASSLRGAGEYANTGELFF. CDR3 DNA sequence: TGTGCCAGCAGCCTCAGGGGAGCGGGGGAATACGCGAACACCGGGGAGCTGTTTTTT. The variable domain in full, with the rest retrieved from reference TRBV7-2 and TRBJ2-2, is GAGVSQSPSNKVTEKGKDVELRCDPISGHTALYWYRQSLGQGLEFLIYFQGNSAPDKSGLPSDRFSAERTGGSVSTLTIQRTQQEDSAVYLCASSLRGAGEYANTGELFFGEGSRLTVL.